A selection of T cell receptor beta chains follows, all from one sample in a study of shared clonotypes between healthy human individuals. The assay was immunoSEQ multiplex PCR, and TCRdb's table has in-frame clones only and misses some. The sample has roughly 76,000 clones, around 57% seen once; the top ten hold just over 50%. The source material was memory CD8+ T cells sorted from blood. These receptors were taken from a man aged 30 to 45 in good health. The CDR3 runs from the conserved cysteine through the conserved F or W. The D gene is left open where the match is weak. Size is omitted from some rows. Given values are once, few, many or a class for expanded clones.

d_gene: -; abundance: -; v_gene: TRBV6-1; j_gene: TRBJ2-2; CDR3aa: CASSENYRPGELFF; CDR3nt: TGTGCCAGCAGTGAGAATTATCGACCCGGGGAGCTGTTTTTT
d_gene: -; abundance: once; v_gene: TRBV25-1; j_gene: TRBJ2-1; CDR3aa: CASRGLSPYNEQFF; CDR3nt: TGTGCCAGCAGAGGGCTATCACCCTACAATGAGCAGTTCTTC
d_gene: TRBD2; abundance: -; v_gene: TRBV4-2; j_gene: TRBJ2-4; CDR3aa: CASSQDDGTSEMIRKNIQYF; CDR3nt: TGTGCCAGCAGCCAAGACGATGGGACTAGCGAGATGATAAGGAAAAACATTCAGTACTTC
d_gene: -; abundance: few; v_gene: TRBV7-9; j_gene: TRBJ2-7; CDR3aa: CASSSGLYEQYF; CDR3nt: TGTGCCAGCAGCTCTGGACTATACGAGCAGTACTTC
d_gene: TRBD1; abundance: -; v_gene: TRBV4-1; j_gene: TRBJ1-5; CDR3aa: CASSHTPDRGGNQPQHF; CDR3nt: TGCGCCAGCAGCCATACCCCGGACAGGGGGGGCAATCAGCCCCAGCATTTT
d_gene: -; abundance: -; v_gene: TRBV13; j_gene: TRBJ2-5; CDR3aa: CASSDTDSDSQETQYF; CDR3nt: TGTGCCAGCAGCGATACTGACTCGGACAGCCAAGAGACCCAGTACTTC
d_gene: TRBD1; abundance: -; v_gene: TRBV9; j_gene: TRBJ2-2; CDR3aa: CASSEPYTGGLNTGELFF; CDR3nt: TGTGCCAGCAGCGAGCCCTACACAGGGGGCTTGAACACCGGGGAGCTGTTTTTT
d_gene: TRBD1; abundance: -; v_gene: TRBV28; j_gene: TRBJ2-5; CDR3aa: CASSSGGEARTYQETQYF; CDR3nt: TGTGCCAGCAGTTCAGGGGGTGAGGCGCGAACTTATCAAGAGACCCAGTACTTC
d_gene: -; abundance: -; v_gene: TRBV6-5; j_gene: TRBJ1-2; CDR3aa: CASRTPGYGYTF; CDR3nt: TGTGCCAGCAGGACCCCAGGGTATGGCTACACCTTC
d_gene: -; abundance: -; v_gene: TRBV10-3; j_gene: TRBJ1-1; CDR3aa: CAISENKRNTEAFF; CDR3nt: TGTGCCATCAGTGAGAACAAACGGAACACTGAAGCTTTCTTT
d_gene: TRBD1; abundance: -; v_gene: TRBV11-3; j_gene: TRBJ2-5; CDR3aa: CASSPTGNQETQYF; CDR3nt: TGTGCCAGCAGCCCGACAGGGAACCAAGAGACCCAGTACTTC
d_gene: -; abundance: few; v_gene: TRBV28; j_gene: TRBJ2-1; CDR3aa: CASSIAVGLFF; CDR3nt: TGTGCCAGCAGTATAGCGGTTGGCTTGTTCTTC
d_gene: -; abundance: few; v_gene: TRBV9; j_gene: TRBJ2-7; CDR3aa: CASSVASDGLASYEQYF; CDR3nt: TGTGCCAGCAGCGTAGCTTCGGACGGGTTGGCCTCCTACGAGCAGTACTTC
d_gene: -; abundance: -; v_gene: TRBV5-1; j_gene: TRBJ2-2; CDR3aa: CASSITVGTGELFF; CDR3nt: TGCGCCAGCAGTATCACGGTGGGGACCGGGGAGCTGTTTTTT
d_gene: -; abundance: -; v_gene: TRBV19; j_gene: TRBJ1-2; CDR3aa: CASSIKWVEDYGYTF; CDR3nt: TGTGCCAGTAGTATTAAATGGGTAGAGGACTATGGCTACACCTTC
d_gene: -; abundance: many; v_gene: TRBV19; j_gene: TRBJ2-2; CDR3aa: CASSMRAGAGELFF; CDR3nt: TGTGCCAGTAGTATGAGGGCAGGTGCCGGGGAGCTGTTTTTT
d_gene: -; abundance: -; v_gene: TRBV6-6; j_gene: TRBJ2-7; CDR3aa: CASRADSYEQYF; CDR3nt: TGTGCCAGCAGAGCAGACTCCTACGAGCAGTACTTC
d_gene: -; abundance: -; v_gene: TRBV27; j_gene: TRBJ2-7; CDR3aa: CASSSSAGQKIYEQYF; CDR3nt: TGTGCCAGCAGTTCCAGCGCGGGACAGAAGATCTACGAGCAGTACTTC
d_gene: TRBD2; abundance: medium-sized; v_gene: TRBV29-1; j_gene: TRBJ2-1; CDR3aa: CSAALAAGYNEQFF; CDR3nt: TGCAGCGCCGCACTAGCGGCCGGTTACAATGAGCAGTTCTTC
d_gene: -; abundance: many; v_gene: TRBV11-2; j_gene: TRBJ1-2; CDR3aa: CASSHISGFFGYTF; CDR3nt: TGTGCCAGCAGCCATATCTCAGGGTTTTTTGGCTACACCTTC
d_gene: -; abundance: -; v_gene: TRBV25-1; j_gene: TRBJ2-1; CDR3aa: CASSVINYNEQFF; CDR3nt: TGTGCCAGCAGTGTTATAAACTACAATGAGCAGTTCTTC
d_gene: -; abundance: -; v_gene: TRBV15; j_gene: TRBJ1-2; CDR3aa: CATSGTAGRIYGYTF; CDR3nt: TGTGCCACCAGCGGTACAGCAGGGCGGATCTATGGCTACACCTTC
d_gene: TRBD2; abundance: -; v_gene: TRBV4-3; j_gene: TRBJ2-1; CDR3aa: CASSQGSGSENEQFF; CDR3nt: TGCGCCAGCAGCCAAGGAAGCGGGAGTGAGAATGAGCAGTTCTTC
d_gene: TRBD2; abundance: -; v_gene: TRBV9; j_gene: TRBJ2-3; CDR3aa: CASSQGLAGVDTQYF; CDR3nt: TGTGCCAGCAGCCAGGGACTAGCGGGAGTAGATACGCAGTATTTT
d_gene: -; abundance: many; v_gene: TRBV27; j_gene: TRBJ1-1; CDR3aa: CASSLFANTEAFF; CDR3nt: TGTGCCAGCAGTTTGTTTGCGAACACTGAAGCTTTCTTT
d_gene: -; abundance: -; v_gene: TRBV6-6; j_gene: TRBJ2-7; CDR3aa: CASSYSGQGGYEQYF; CDR3nt: TGTGCCAGCAGTTACTCAGGGCAGGGGGGCTACGAGCAGTACTTC
d_gene: TRBD1; abundance: few; v_gene: TRBV5-1; j_gene: TRBJ2-3; CDR3aa: CASNPGGQGWGDTQYF; CDR3nt: TGCGCCAGCAACCCCGGAGGACAGGGCTGGGGGGATACGCAGTATTTT
d_gene: -; abundance: -; v_gene: TRBV4-3; j_gene: TRBJ2-7; CDR3aa: CASSQEGSSSYEQYF; CDR3nt: TGCGCCAGCAGCCAAGAGGGAAGCAGCTCCTACGAGCAGTACTTC
d_gene: TRBD2; abundance: -; v_gene: TRBV9; j_gene: TRBJ2-7; CDR3aa: CASSVLPGGPALNEQYF; CDR3nt: TGTGCCAGCAGCGTACTGCCGGGAGGCCCCGCTCTAAACGAGCAGTACTTC
d_gene: -; abundance: once; v_gene: TRBV13; j_gene: TRBJ2-7; CDR3aa: CASSLNNYEQYF; CDR3nt: TGTGCCAGCAGCTTAAACAACTACGAGCAGTACTTC
d_gene: TRBD1; abundance: -; v_gene: TRBV28; j_gene: TRBJ2-1; CDR3aa: CASSYNAGDRVLNEQFF; CDR3nt: TGTGCCAGCAGTTATAATGCCGGGGACAGGGTGCTTAATGAGCAGTTCTTC
d_gene: TRBD1; abundance: -; v_gene: TRBV16; j_gene: TRBJ1-2; CDR3aa: CASSQSGQGYTF; CDR3nt: TGTGCCAGCAGCCAATCGGGACAGGGCTACACCTTC
d_gene: -; abundance: -; v_gene: TRBV9; j_gene: TRBJ1-5; CDR3aa: CASSVGINQPQHF; CDR3nt: TGTGCCAGCAGCGTAGGAATCAATCAGCCCCAGCATTTT
d_gene: TRBD2; abundance: -; v_gene: TRBV5-4; j_gene: TRBJ2-5; CDR3aa: CASSRPGTIQETQYF; CDR3nt: TGTGCCAGCAGCCGACCTGGGACTATCCAAGAGACCCAGTACTTC
d_gene: TRBD2; abundance: -; v_gene: TRBV27; j_gene: TRBJ2-3; CDR3aa: CASRLWASGSLHTQYF; CDR3nt: TGTGCCAGCAGGCTTTGGGCTAGCGGGAGTCTACATACGCAGTATTTT
d_gene: -; abundance: -; v_gene: TRBV12-2; j_gene: TRBJ1-5; CDR3aa: CAPTTGQRNQPQHF; CDR3nt: TGTGCGCCTACCACGGGACAAAGGAATCAGCCCCAGCATTTT
d_gene: -; abundance: few; v_gene: TRBV6-6; j_gene: TRBJ2-1; CDR3aa: CASSYSQGWGEQFF; CDR3nt: TGTGCCAGCAGTTACTCGCAGGGATGGGGTGAGCAGTTCTTC
d_gene: -; abundance: many; v_gene: TRBV6-4; j_gene: TRBJ2-1; CDR3aa: CASSDSAGSYNEQFF; CDR3nt: TGTGCCAGCAGTGACTCAGCGGGCTCCTACAATGAGCAGTTCTTC
d_gene: TRBD2; abundance: -; v_gene: TRBV6-4; j_gene: TRBJ2-2; CDR3aa: CASSALAGGGRELFF; CDR3nt: TGTGCCAGCAGTGCACTAGCGGGAGGAGGCCGGGAGCTGTTTTTT
d_gene: -; abundance: -; v_gene: TRBV18; j_gene: TRBJ2-3; CDR3aa: CASSPPGLDTQYF; CDR3nt: TGTGCCAGCTCCCCGCCGGGGCTAGATACGCAGTATTTT
d_gene: -; abundance: -; v_gene: TRBV29-1; j_gene: TRBJ2-2; CDR3aa: CSAGGSGELFF; CDR3nt: TGCAGCGCAGGCGGCTCGGGGGAGCTGTTTTTT